This note documents a single T cell receptor (beta chain) sequence. The TCRbeta library incorporated unique molecular identifiers. Each CDR3 protein is one row after TCRdb ran MiXCR on the PCR reads. The sample records under 450,000 distinct CDR3 sequences, about an eighth being singletons. This sample was taken from a study of T-cell reconstitution after alpha-beta-depleted transplantation in children. The CDR3 spans 15 residues. Trimming took 4 bases from V and 0 from J, leaving 11 bases between them. Germline CDR1 reads SGHDT; CDR2 reads YYEEEE. Source: PBMCs, taken from the stem cell graft. This TCR was recovered from a human donor who donated a stem cell graft to a child with Fanconi anemia. This sequence joins TRBV5-6 and TRBJ2-1; D not resolved. CDR3 bases: TGTGCCAGCAGCCCCAAGCCTAGCTCCTACAATGAGCAGTTCTTC. Protein sequence: CASSPKPSSYNEQFF.